A single sample is the source of the 23 T cell receptor beta chains below, sequenced in a study of vaccination and CD4 T cells after COVID-19. Treatment denoted: approximately nine-day PBMC culture with coronavirus spike peptide pools or control peptides (ViraFEST assay). Oncomine TCR Beta short-read sequencing was applied to DNA from cultured CD4+ T cells. TCRdb fed the PCR reads into MiXCR, producing one record per CDR3 protein. The table lists 20,000 to 30,000 distinct CDR3 sequences, about three fifths of them singletons, with 7% to 9.5% in the top ten. No cognate antigen is known for these TCRs. Sequencing used CD4+ T cells from blood, cultured in vitro. The receptors were sampled from a human donor who had recovered from COVID-19.

This clonotype was seen a few times. The chain is built from TRBV7-9 and TRBJ1-5, with D hard to call. The ends were cut back, 3 bases at V and 9 bases at J, with 15 bases in the middle. The CDR3 spans 14 residues. Germline CDR1 reads SEHNR; CDR2 reads FQNEAQ (reference sequence). The chain's CDR3 is CASSFSGNSAPQHF. Written as DNA, the CDR3 is TGTGCCAGCAGCTTTAGCGGGAATTCGGCGCCCCAGCATTTT.

The chain recombines TRBV11-3 with TRBJ2-2; a possible D gene is TRBD1 (6 bases). Germline values: CDR1 SGHNT, CDR2 YENEEA. The CDR3 totals 18 residues. V lost 5 bases to trimming and J lost 4 bases, with 23 bases between them. Here the CDR3 reads CASSTRTWGAGVTGELFF. CDR3 DNA: TGTGCCAGCAGCACCAGAACCTGGGGCGCAGGGGTCACCGGGGAGCTGTTTTTT.

The chain recombines TRBV6-2 or TRBV6-3 with TRBJ2-1, with D hard to call. Trimming left V 4 bases short and J 10 bases short, with 8 bases between. CDR1 is MNHEY and CDR2 is SVGEGT in the germline V gene. This CDR3 region has 11 residues. The CDR3 sequence: CASSSLPEQFF. CDR3 DNA: TGTGCCAGCAGTTCGCTCCCGGAGCAGTTCTTC.

The CDR3: CSAGIVLGQGQADTQYF. CDR3 DNA: TGCAGTGCTGGAATCGTCCTAGGGCAGGGACAAGCAGATACGCAGTATTTT. The chain uses TRBV20-1 and TRBJ2-3; D may be TRBD1 (6 bases). V lost 5 bases, J lost 4 bases, and 25 bases lay in between. The length of the CDR3 is 17 residues. The V gene's germline CDR1 is DFQATT and CDR2 SNEGSKA (reference sequence).

The genes are TRBV6-5 and TRBJ1-1, with D uncertain. CDR3 length: 13 amino acids. V was clipped by 2 bases and J by 4 bases, with 8 bases between them. The germline V gene has CDR1 MNHEY and CDR2 SVGAGI. The CDR3 DNA reads TGTGCCAGCAGTTACGGTGGATCCACTGAAGCTTTCTTT. This encodes CASSYGGSTEAFF.

Only a few counts were recorded for this clonotype. The CDR3 nucleotides read TGCAGCGGAGACAGGTTCGGGGGCTACACCTTC. Protein sequence: CSGDRFGGYTF. The V and J genes are TRBV20-1 and TRBJ1-2; the D gene is possibly TRBD1 (6 bases). The CDR3 loop spans 11 amino acids. From germline, CDR1 is DFQATT and CDR2 SNEGSKA (reference sequence).

The table lists this clonotype with a few counts. The chain couples TRBV12-3 or TRBV12-4 to TRBJ1-6, with D unclear. V was trimmed by 0 bases and J by 10 bases, leaving 16 bases between them. The CDR3 extends over 16 amino acids. The chain's CDR3 is CASSLAGGTLRSPLHF. The CDR3 nucleotides read TGTGCCAGCAGTTTAGCGGGCGGCACACTGCGGTCACCCCTCCACTTT.

This chain uses TRBV24-1 with TRBJ2-5; 7 bases map to TRBD1. This CDR3 spans 17 amino acids. After removal of 3 bases from V and 1 base from J, the junction contained 10 bases not matched to a gene. Germline V lookup: CDR1 KGHDR, CDR2 SFDVKD. The CDR3 DNA reads as TGTGCCACCAGTGATGCCAACCCCACAGGGGCCCAAGAGACCCAGTACTTC. Encoded protein: CATSDANPTGAQETQYF.

J is TRBJ1-4 and V is TRBV7-2, with no clear D. The V gene's germline CDR1 is SGHTA and CDR2 FQGNSA. Between the trimmed V and J ends, which lost 5 bases and 8 bases, there was a span of 15 bases. This CDR3 spans 14 amino acids. The CDR3 bases are TGTGCCAGCAGCCCCGGGAGAGCTCTCGAAAAACTGTTTTTT. It specifies CASSPGRALEKLFF.

This clonotype was seen a few times. The chain combines TRBV7-2 with TRBJ1-2, with 7 bases lining up with TRBD1. The germline V gene encodes CDR1 SGHTA and CDR2 FQGNSA. The CDR3 is made up of 16 amino acids. The V gene end was trimmed by 8 bases and the J gene end by 0 bases; junction bases not matched to a gene: 12. CDR3 coding DNA: TGTGCCAGCGCGGCGGGATGGGACAGCACTAACTATGGCTACACCTTC. This gives the protein CASAAGWDSTNYGYTF.

The J gene is TRBJ1-2, the V gene TRBV29-1, with D hard to call. Germline V gives CDR1 SQVTM, CDR2 ANQGSEA. The CDR3 has 12 amino acids. V lost 0 bases, J lost 4 bases, and 6 bases lay in between. The chain's CDR3 is CSVEETPYGYTF. The CDR3 nucleotides are TGCAGCGTTGAAGAGACACCCTATGGCTACACCTTC.

The V gene is TRBV24-1, the J gene TRBJ1-5; TRBD1 matches 10 bases. Per germline, CDR1 KGHDR and CDR2 SFDVKD. J lost 7 bases, V lost 7 bases, and 3 bases had no gene match. This CDR3 contains 13 residues. In DNA, the CDR3 is TGTGCCACCAGCGGACAGGGGGGGCAGCCCCAGCATTTT. It encodes CATSGQGGQPQHF.

V is TRBV19 and J is TRBJ2-1; D unclear. The CDR3 is 13 amino acids. Trimming took 5 bases from V and 2 from J, leaving 7 bases between them. The V gene's germline CDR1 is LNHDA and CDR2 SQIVND (reference sequence). The CDR3 here is CASSFGPYNEQFF. The DNA of the CDR3 is TGTGCCAGTAGTTTTGGGCCCTACAATGAGCAGTTCTTC.

This clonotype was seen a few times. V and J are TRBV20-1 and TRBJ1-5; 8 bases fit TRBD1. The CDR3 has 15 amino acids. The germline CDR1 and CDR2 sequences are DFQATT and SNEGSKA (reference sequence). J gave up 0 bases and V 6 bases, and 7 bases lay outside the gene matches. CDR3: CSATRTGTSNQPQHF. CDR3 DNA: TGCAGTGCAACCCGGACAGGGACTAGCAATCAGCCCCAGCATTTT.

The chain is built from TRBV20-1 and TRBJ2-3; 8 bases match TRBD2. Germline V gives CDR1 DFQATT, CDR2 SNEGSKA (reference sequence). J lost 4 bases, V lost 4 bases, and 13 bases had no gene match. This CDR3 is built from 16 residues. The CDR3 nucleotides are TGCAGTGCTACGGGCTTAGTAGCGGGAAAATCAGATACGCAGTATTTT. Translation gives CSATGLVAGKSDTQYF.

This chain connects TRBV19 to TRBJ2-7; 7 bases agree with TRBD1. There are 14 residues in the CDR3. After removal of 1 base from V and 0 bases from J, the junction contained 0 bases not matched to a gene. Germline CDR1 and CDR2: LNHDA and SQIVND (reference sequence). CDR3 DNA: TGTGCCAGTAGTATAGGACAGGGCTCCTACGAGCAGTACTTC. Its protein is CASSIGQGSYEQYF.

The chain employs TRBV12-3 or TRBV12-4 and TRBJ1-1; D remains ambiguous. The CDR3 extends over 14 amino acids. V lost 4 bases and J lost 4, with 13 bases in between. The CDR3 sequence: CASSSVRSGTEAFF. CDR3 coding DNA: TGTGCCAGCAGTTCGGTGAGGTCGGGCACTGAAGCTTTCTTT.

V is TRBV20-1 and J is TRBJ1-2; 7 bases align to TRBD1. This CDR3 comprises 15 residues. Per the germline V gene, CDR1 is DFQATT and CDR2 is SNEGSKA (reference sequence). J lost 0 bases, V lost 0 bases, and 4 bases had no gene match. CDR3 in DNA: TGCAGTGCTAGAGATCAGGGGGGTTCTAACTATGGCTACACCTTC. It encodes CSARDQGGSNYGYTF.

The gene calls are TRBV7-9 and TRBJ1-2, with TRBD1 identical over 8 bases. Germline CDR1 SEHNR, CDR2 FQNEAQ (reference sequence). This CDR3 is 18 amino acids long. The junction had 16 bases not matched to a gene; V was cut back by 3 bases and J by 4 bases. CDR3 in DNA: TGTGCCAGCAGCTTTAGGCTGCCCGGAGGACAGGGCTTCTATGGCTACACCTTC. Protein: CASSFRLPGGQGFYGYTF. Supplemented by reference TRBV7-9 and TRBJ1-2, the full variable domain reads DTGVSQNPRHKITKRGQNVTFRCDPISEHNRLYWYRQTLGQGPEFLTYFQNEAQLEKSRLLSDRFSAERPKGSFSTLEIQRTEQGDSAMYLCASSFRLPGGQGFYGYTFGSGTRLTVV.

Of note for this clonotype: A junction boundary mismatches the germline segment, possibly from a read error. The chain employs TRBV19 and TRBJ2-3; D gene unclear. The germline V gene encodes CDR1 LNHDA and CDR2 SQIVND (reference sequence). The CDR3 length is 13 residues. CDR3 nucleotide sequence: TGTACCAGTAGTTCCTCCTTCACAGATACGCAGTATTTT. It specifies CTSSSSFTDTQYF.

This clonotype was counted only a few times. J is TRBJ2-7 and V is TRBV2, with D possibly matching TRBD2 (7 bases). The length of the CDR3 is 14 residues. V shed 10 bases and J shed 0 bases, with 16 bases lying between them. The germline V gene encodes CDR1 SNHLY and CDR2 FYNNEI. The CDR3 here is CATKRDTDSYEQYF. CDR3 DNA: TGTGCCACAAAGCGGGACACAGACTCCTACGAGCAGTACTTC.

By its share, this clonotype is medium-sized. This chain connects TRBV20-1 to TRBJ2-7; possible D gene TRBD2, 6 bases. There are 15 residues in the CDR3. Trimming shortened V by 1 base and J by 9 bases, and 22 bases separated the two germline ends. Germline V gene sequence: CDR1 DFQATT, CDR2 SNEGSKA (reference sequence). CDR3: CSARAPQRSLEGQYF. The CDR3, as DNA: TGCAGTGCTAGAGCCCCACAGCGGAGCCTGGAGGGGCAGTACTTC.

This clonotype has a handful of counts. CDR3 coding DNA: TGTGCCAGCAGACCCGGCGGGCGGCAAAATAACTATGGCTACACCTTC. Encoded protein: CASRPGGRQNNYGYTF. The V call is TRBV6-1, the J call TRBJ1-2; D is uncertain. V was trimmed by 6 bases and J by 1 base, leaving 18 bases between them. Germline CDR1 is MNHNS and CDR2 is SASEGT. This CDR3 is 16 amino acids long.